Included here is one TCR beta chain sequence, with context. This sample is part of a study of blood T cell repertoires in COVID-19. Study-level background: The analysed material was cDNA or gDNA that came from T cells, B-cell-depleted T cells, or PBMCs.

Sequenced by immunoSEQ multiplex PCR; TCRdb stores in-frame clones only, minus some. The sample records under 300,000 clones, roughly 86% being singletons. This CDR3 is built from 15 residues. CDR1 is SGHAT, CDR2 FQNNGV, per germline. Deletions cut 1 base from V and 1 base from J, with 11 bases between. Sequencing used PBMCs or T cells enriched from blood (not recorded which). This receptor was taken from a woman aged 55-70 years who had recovered from COVID-19. J is TRBJ2-7 and V is TRBV11-2; maybe TRBD1 (6 bases). CDR3 residues: CASSLGQGTSYEQYF. CDR3 nucleotide sequence: TGTGCCAGCAGCTTAGGGCAGGGGACATCCTACGAGCAGTACTTC.